Below, 25 T cell receptor beta chains from the same sample are listed, as sequenced in a study of cytomegalovirus exposure and HLA in healthy donors. PCR was performed using 60 Vbeta and 13 Jbeta primers. The table came from immunoSEQ multiplex PCR; TCRdb's copy has only in-frame clones and leaves some out. Here the sample spans around 94,000 clones, approximately 64% being singletons. The specimen was PBMCs. These TCRs come from a human donor in good health.

The chain employs TRBV6-5 and TRBJ2-7, with 7 bases that match TRBD2. This CDR3 region has 16 residues. J lost 2 bases, V lost 0 bases, and 7 bases had no gene match. Germline-derived CDR1 and CDR2 are MNHEY and SVGAGI. The CDR3 DNA reads as TGTGCCAGCAGTTACTCCTATAGCGGGTTAACCTACGAGCAGTACTTC. This codes for CASSYSYSGLTYEQYF.

The gene calls are TRBV4-1 and TRBJ2-6; the match to TRBD1 covers 10 bases. Germline-derived CDR1 and CDR2 are MGHRA and YSYEKL. The trim removed 0 bases at V and 3 bases at J, leaving 14 bases unmatched. The CDR3 length is 21 residues. The CDR3 loop reads CASSQENSGQGDISGANVLTF. Written as DNA, the CDR3 is TGCGCCAGCAGCCAAGAAAATTCCGGACAGGGGGATATCAGTGGGGCCAACGTCCTGACTTTC.

The chain carries TRBV4-1 and TRBJ2-1; TRBD2 matches 8 bases. The length of the CDR3 is 15 residues. Germline CDR1 and CDR2: MGHRA and YSYEKL. After removal of 4 bases from V and 7 bases from J, the junction contained 9 bases not matched to a gene. Here the CDR3 reads CASSRNPGTSNEQFF. Here the CDR3 DNA reads TGCGCCAGCAGCCGAAACCCCGGGACTAGTAATGAGCAGTTCTTC.

The chain uses TRBV4-1 and TRBJ1-1; 7 bases map to TRBD1. From germline, CDR1 is MGHRA and CDR2 YSYEKL. The junction had 6 bases not matched to a gene; V was cut back by 0 bases and J by 5 bases. This CDR3 is 15 amino acids long. CDR3 residues: CASSQDQGGLTEAFF. DNA of the CDR3: TGCGCCAGCAGCCAAGATCAGGGGGGCTTAACTGAAGCTTTCTTT.

This chain joins TRBV6-1 and TRBJ2-5; 7 bases map to TRBD2. Unmatched junction bases numbered 10, after V lost 7 bases and J lost 5 bases. The CDR3 extends over 14 amino acids. Germline values: CDR1 MNHNS, CDR2 SASEGT. The CDR3 region has the DNA TGTGCCAGCAATTTGGCGGGAGTTTCTGAGACCCAGTACTTC. Protein product: CASNLAGVSETQYF.

CDR3 region: CASSPDRGSYGGTEAFF. The CDR3 bases are TGTGCCAGCAGCCCGGACAGGGGGTCCTATGGGGGAACTGAAGCTTTCTTT. This chain connects TRBV7-8 to TRBJ1-1; 10 bases match TRBD1. Germline CDR1 is SGHVS and CDR2 is FQNEAQ. J was trimmed by 5 bases and V by 5 bases; bases with no gene match: 14. The CDR3 has 17 residues.

The V gene is TRBV7-9, the J gene TRBJ2-1; 8 nucleotides match TRBD2. Germline V gives CDR1 SEHNR, CDR2 FQNEAQ (reference sequence). The CDR3 is made up of 14 amino acids. Germline trimming cut 0 bases from V and 7 bases from J; bases unmatched to any gene: 2. CDR3 DNA: TGTGCCAGCAGCTTAGCCGCTAGCGGGAATGAGCAGTTCTTC. Translation gives CASSLAASGNEQFF.

The rearrangement links TRBV2 to TRBJ2-1, with 8 bases matching TRBD1. The CDR3 totals 14 residues. V trimming: 6 bases; J trimming: 5 bases; junction bases outside the gene matches: 6. CDR1 is SNHLY, CDR2 FYNNEI, per germline. DNA for the CDR3: TGTGCCAGCAGGACAGGGGTGGTGGACAATGAGCAGTTCTTC. It specifies CASRTGVVDNEQFF.

Regarding this clone: Distinct nucleotide sequences in the sample also encode this CDR3. The V and J genes are TRBV19 and TRBJ2-7; 8 bases align to TRBD2. The CDR3 is 15 residues long. Germline trimming cut 5 bases from V and 5 bases from J; bases unmatched to any gene: 11. Germline CDR1 is LNHDA and CDR2 is SQIVND (reference sequence). The DNA of the CDR3 is TGTGCCAGTAGTGCCCTCGCGGGGGGAAAGGACGAGCAGTACTTC. It translates to CASSALAGGKDEQYF.

The V gene is TRBV6-5, the J gene TRBJ2-7; perhaps TRBD2 as D (6 bases). Germline CDR1 and CDR2: MNHEY and SVGAGI. The CDR3 is 15 amino acids. V lost 0 bases to trimming and J lost 7 bases, with 16 bases between them. The chain's CDR3 is CASSYSAGTPGEQYF. For the CDR3, the DNA is TGTGCCAGCAGTTACTCGGCGGGGACCCCGGGGGAGCAGTACTTC.

CDR3 in DNA: TGTGCCAGCACTACGAAGGGACTAGCAGTGTACGAGCAGTACTTC. This codes for CASTTKGLAVYEQYF. This rearrangement joins TRBV2 to TRBJ2-7; 9 bases match TRBD2. Trimming at V came to 7 bases and at J to 4 bases, leaving 11 bases not matched to a gene. The CDR3 is 15 amino acids. Looked up from germline, CDR1 is SNHLY and CDR2 is FYNNEI.

The chain links TRBV7-9 to TRBJ2-1, with no clear D. Germline CDR1 and CDR2: SEHNR and FQNEAQ (reference sequence). The CDR3 extends over 15 amino acids. The V end was cut by 4 bases, the J end by 8 bases, with 18 bases between. Here the CDR3 DNA reads TGTGCCAGCAGCTCAAAGCCTAGGATAAACGATGAGCAGTTCTTC. Its translation: CASSSKPRINDEQFF. Based on the CDR3 plus reference TRBV7-9 and TRBJ2-1, the full variable domain is DTGVSQNPRHKITKRGQNVTFRCDPISEHNRLYWYRQTLGQGPEFLTYFQNEAQLEKSRLLSDRFSAERPKGSFSTLEIQRTEQGDSAMYLCASSSKPRINDEQFFGPGTRLTVL.

This rearrangement joins TRBV2 to TRBJ1-2; no clear D. V lost 6 bases and J lost 4, with 15 bases in between. Germline V gives CDR1 SNHLY, CDR2 FYNNEI. The CDR3 length is 14 residues. The CDR3 DNA is TGTGCCAGCAGGGCCTCCACCCGGGGCTATGGCTACACCTTC. It yields the protein CASRASTRGYGYTF.

This clone was seen only once. This sequence joins TRBV19 and TRBJ1-5; possibly TRBD1 for D (5 bases). V was trimmed by 6 bases and J by 10 bases, leaving 13 bases between them. The germline gives CDR1 LNHDA, CDR2 SQIVND (reference sequence). The CDR3 consists of 12 residues. The CDR3 DNA reads TGTGCCAGTAGCATTTGGGGCATTCCCCAGCATTTT. As protein: CASSIWGIPQHF.

The J gene is TRBJ2-2, the V gene TRBV11-3; 7 nucleotides align to TRBD2. Germline assignment: CDR1 SGHNT and CDR2 YENEEA. This CDR3 comprises 17 residues. V lost 0 bases, J lost 4 bases, and 8 bases stayed unmatched. The CDR3 reads CASSLEVWEGSTGELFF. CDR3 in DNA: TGTGCCAGCAGCTTAGAAGTGTGGGAGGGCAGCACCGGGGAGCTGTTTTTT.

This clone was counted once. This chain joins TRBV27 and TRBJ2-7; 12 nucleotides line up with TRBD2. Trimming took 10 bases from V and 4 from J; bases not matched to a gene: 11. This CDR3 comprises 15 residues. The germline V gene encodes CDR1 MNHEY and CDR2 SMNVEV (reference sequence). CDR3 nucleotides: TGTGCCACAAAAGCCCAACTAGCGGGAGGTTACGAGCAGTACTTC. Amino acids: CATKAQLAGGYEQYF.

The chain employs TRBV13 and TRBJ2-1, with D perhaps TRBD2 (6 bases). V lost 5 bases to trimming and J lost 3 bases, with 23 bases between them. Looked up from germline, CDR1 is PRHDT and CDR2 is FYEKMQ (reference sequence). The CDR3 is 18 residues long. The CDR3 nucleotides are TGTGCCAGCAGCCTCAATCGCCTCGGGAGTTCCTACTACAATGAGCAGTTCTTC. The encoded protein is CASSLNRLGSSYYNEQFF.

The chain joins TRBV5-1 to TRBJ2-6; D possibly corresponds to TRBD1 (5 bases). Germline loops: CDR1 SGHRS, CDR2 YFSETQ. The CDR3 covers 15 residues. Trimming removed 4 bases from V and 7 bases from J, with 15 bases in between. The CDR3 protein is CASSPGHEGANVLTF. The CDR3 region has the DNA TGCGCCAGCAGCCCTGGACACGAAGGAGCCAACGTCCTGACTTTC.

As for this clone: The sample carries other DNA sequences with the same CDR3. The chain employs TRBV7-9 and TRBJ2-5; no firm D call. Between the trimmed V and J ends, which lost 5 bases and 2 bases, there was a span of 3 bases. Germline lookup yields CDR1 SEHNR and CDR2 FQNEAQ (reference sequence). This CDR3 comprises 11 residues. The chain's CDR3 is CASSLQETQYF. DNA of the CDR3: TGTGCCAGCAGCCTGCAAGAGACCCAGTACTTC.

The chain joins TRBV27 to TRBJ2-7; D remains ambiguous. There are 15 residues in the CDR3. The germline CDR1 and CDR2 sequences are MNHEY and SMNVEV (reference sequence). The germline V and J ends were trimmed by 2 bases and 4 bases, with 15 bases remaining between them. CDR3 DNA: TGTGCCAGCAGTTTAAACCCCCAGATTCCTTACGAGCAGTACTTC. Protein sequence: CASSLNPQIPYEQYF.

This clone was recorded a few times. CDR3 bases: TGTGCCAGCGGAGCCGCGGGAGCGGGTTCGGGCAATGAGCAGTTCTTC. Translated: CASGAAGAGSGNEQFF. The chain carries TRBV27 and TRBJ2-1; TRBD2 matches 7 bases. The V gene's germline CDR1 is MNHEY and CDR2 SMNVEV (reference sequence). V was clipped by 8 bases and J by 6 bases; unmatched bases: 16. There are 16 residues in the CDR3.

In its sample, this clone was seen a few times. This chain connects TRBV5-1 to TRBJ2-3; a possible D gene is TRBD2 (6 bases). CDR3 size: 13 residues. V lost 1 base and J 3 bases, leaving 6 bases between the germline ends. CDR1 and CDR2 (germline): SGHRS, YFSETQ. The CDR3 region is CASSLRETDTQYF. The CDR3 nucleotides are TGCGCCAGCAGCTTGCGGGAGACAGATACGCAGTATTTT.

This rearrangement joins TRBV27 to TRBJ2-7; 7 bases align to TRBD1. With 2 bases clipped from V and 2 bases from J, the junction kept 6 bases outside the gene matches. The germline CDR1 and CDR2 sequences are MNHEY and SMNVEV (reference sequence). The CDR3 has 15 amino acids. CDR3 loop: CASSLKQGMTYEQYF. The CDR3 DNA follows: TGTGCCAGCAGTTTAAAACAGGGGATGACCTACGAGCAGTACTTC.

The V gene is TRBV28, the J gene TRBJ2-1, with 8 bases fitting TRBD2. V shed 4 bases, J shed 6 bases, and the junction held 8 bases outside the gene matches. Germline CDR1 reads MDHEN; CDR2 reads SYDVKM. The CDR3 extends over 15 amino acids. For the CDR3, the DNA is TGTGCCAGCAGTTCCCCGGGAGGGCCCCTCAATGAGCAGTTCTTC. Encoded protein: CASSSPGGPLNEQFF.

V usage is TRBV19 and J usage is TRBJ1-6; 8 bases match TRBD1. Trimming took 3 bases from V and 8 from J; bases not matched to a gene: 3. The CDR3 runs to 14 residues. Germline assignment: CDR1 LNHDA and CDR2 SQIVND (reference sequence). The CDR3 sequence: CASSIGTGYSPLHF. In DNA, the CDR3 is TGTGCCAGTAGTATCGGGACAGGTTATTCACCCCTCCACTTT.